This T cell receptor beta chain was sequenced in a study of T-cell reconstitution after alpha-beta-depleted transplantation in children. Unique molecular identifiers were built into the TCRbeta library. TCRdb re-called the PCR reads through MiXCR, storing one row per CDR3 protein. The data show 600,000 to 700,000 distinct CDR3 sequences, approximately 16% seen once. V gave up 2 bases and J gave up 4 bases, with 10 bases separating them. Germline assignment: CDR1 KGHSH and CDR2 LQKENI. This CDR3 is built from 14 residues. Here the sequenced sample was PBMCs from the stem cell graft donor, taken from the stem cell graft. This chain joins TRBV18 and TRBJ2-3; D call uncertain. The TCR was taken from a human donor who donated a stem cell graft to a child with acute myeloid leukemia. CDR3: CASSPIERSDTQYF. The CDR3 region has the DNA TGTGCCAGCTCACCAATCGAGAGGTCAGATACGCAGTATTTT.